This passage covers 13 T cell receptor beta chains from one sample sequenced in a study of CD8 T cells in ankylosing spondylitis. From the 5' RACE reads, TCRdb called clonotypes with MiXCR, one entry per CDR3 protein. The data show just under 550,000 distinct CDR3 sequences, about 12% seen once. Findings and limits, study-wide: Blood from ankylosing spondylitis patients appeared to carry a characteristic roughly eight-variant TCR beta motif.

No cognate antigen is known for these TCRs. What was sequenced was blood, either unsorted or a sorted T cell fraction (not recorded which). These receptors were obtained from a male donor with ankylosing spondylitis.

This clonotype showed up just once. V and J are TRBV4-1 and TRBJ2-3; 16 positions match TRBD2. The CDR3 is 17 residues long. The germline CDR1 and CDR2 sequences are MGHRA and YSYEKL. Losses at the gene ends were 4 bases for V and 4 bases for J; bases not matched to a gene: 5. CDR3 region: CASSRGTSGRASDTQYF. In DNA, the CDR3 is TGCGCCAGCAGCCGCGGGACTAGCGGGAGGGCCTCAGATACGCAGTATTTT.

The genes are TRBV29-1 and TRBJ1-1; D perhaps matches TRBD1 (6 bases). The CDR3 length is 14 residues. V dropped 7 bases and J dropped 1 base, with 16 bases sitting between them. Germline CDR1 SQVTM, CDR2 ANQGSEA. The CDR3 bases are TGCAGCGCCAGAACAGGGAACGGGAACACTGAAGCTTTCTTT. This translates into CSARTGNGNTEAFF.

CDR3 residues: CASSFGMGRSYEQYF. The CDR3 bases are TGTGCCAGCAGCTTTGGAATGGGGCGCTCCTACGAGCAGTACTTC. V gene TRBV11-2 combines with J gene TRBJ2-7, with D perhaps matching TRBD1 (5 bases). The CDR3 contains 15 residues. Germline values: CDR1 SGHAT, CDR2 FQNNGV. V was cut by 3 bases and J by 0 bases, with 12 bases left in between.

The chain is built from TRBV15 and TRBJ2-4; no clear D gene. Trimming removed 0 bases from V and 0 bases from J, with 9 bases in between. The CDR3 spans 16 residues. Per the germline V gene, CDR1 is LNHNV and CDR2 is YYDKDF (reference sequence). The CDR3 region has the DNA TGTGCCACCAGCAGAGATAATGCGTTAGCCAAAAACATTCAGTACTTC. As protein: CATSRDNALAKNIQYF.

Written as DNA, the CDR3 is TGTGCCAGCAGGTCTGCCGGGGGATGGGAGACCCAGTACTTC. It is translated as CASRSAGGWETQYF. The V call is TRBV12-3 or TRBV12-4, the J call TRBJ2-5; tentative D call: TRBD2 (6 bases). CDR3 size: 14 residues. Trimming pared 6 bases from V and 5 bases from J, leaving 16 bases between.

This chain connects TRBV20-1 to TRBJ2-1, with 9 bases aligning to TRBD2. Germline V CDR1 and CDR2: DFQATT, SNEGSKA (reference sequence). CDR3 size: 14 residues. The V and J ends lost 0 bases and 8 bases, in that order; junction bases with no gene match: 5. The CDR3 nucleotides read TGCAGTGCTAGAGATAGCGGGAGTCGCTATGAGCAGTTCTTC. This translates into CSARDSGSRYEQFF.

V usage is TRBV7-8 and J usage is TRBJ2-1, with 8 positions matching TRBD2. Germline trimming cut 5 bases from V and 3 bases from J; bases unmatched to any gene: 6. In germline, CDR1 is SGHVS, CDR2 FQNEAQ. This CDR3 spans 15 amino acids. This chain's CDR3 is CASSDRTSNYNEQFF. The CDR3 nucleotides are TGTGCCAGCAGCGATCGGACTAGCAACTACAATGAGCAGTTCTTC.

A few counts support this clonotype. This chain links TRBV21-1 with TRBJ1-6; the table's D call, TRBD1, was not checked against the DNA. TRBV21-1 is designated a pseudogene. CDR3 length equals 15 residues. The CDR3 DNA reads as TGTGCCAGCAGCACAGACCCGGGGAACGGTTCACCCCTCCACTTT. Its translation: CASSTDPGNGSPLHF.

This clonotype was detected a few times. The chain uses TRBV19 and TRBJ2-3; TRBD2 matches 7 bases. Germline CDR1 LNHDA, CDR2 SQIVND (reference sequence). The CDR3 contains 15 residues. V lost 3 bases and J lost 3; bases outside the gene matches: 6. Here the CDR3 DNA reads TGTGCCAGTAGTATGCGGCTAGCGGATACAGATACGCAGTATTTT. It translates to CASSMRLADTDTQYF.

In the case of this clonotype: Mismatch with germline at one junction end may stem from a read error. CDR3: CAISESGDSVEF. The DNA for the CDR3 is TGTGCCATCAGTGAGTCGGGAGACAGCGTAGAGTTT. This chain connects TRBV10-3 to TRBJ1-5, with D possibly matching TRBD1 (5 bases). The CDR3 loop spans 12 amino acids. The germline V gene has CDR1 ENHRY and CDR2 SYGVKD.

Only a few counts were recorded for this clonotype. The chain recombines TRBV5-1 with TRBJ2-2; tentatively, D is TRBD2 (5 bases). Trimming pared 0 bases from V and 2 bases from J, leaving 14 bases between. CDR1 is SGHRS and CDR2 is YFSETQ in the germline V gene. The CDR3 covers 17 residues. The DNA for the CDR3 is TGCGCCAGCAGCTTGGAGGGCGGGTACTCAAACACCGGGGAGCTGTTTTTT. It codes for CASSLEGGYSNTGELFF.

This clonotype was observed a few times. The CDR3 reads CASRLSGPGNTIYF. In DNA, the CDR3 is TGCGCCAGCAGACTCAGTGGTCCTGGAAACACCATATATTTT. The V gene is TRBV5-1, the J gene TRBJ1-3; D call uncertain. The germline V gene has CDR1 SGHRS and CDR2 YFSETQ. This CDR3 comprises 14 residues. Trimming pared 5 bases from V and 2 bases from J, leaving 11 bases between.

This clonotype was found a few times. The chain uses TRBV12-3 or TRBV12-4 and TRBJ2-2, with 8 bases aligning to TRBD1. The length of the CDR3 is 15 residues. With V trimmed by 5 bases and J by 4 bases, 6 bases remained unmatched. The CDR3 is CASSAQGAGTGELFF. CDR3 coding DNA: TGTGCCAGCAGTGCCCAGGGGGCGGGCACCGGGGAGCTGTTTTTT.